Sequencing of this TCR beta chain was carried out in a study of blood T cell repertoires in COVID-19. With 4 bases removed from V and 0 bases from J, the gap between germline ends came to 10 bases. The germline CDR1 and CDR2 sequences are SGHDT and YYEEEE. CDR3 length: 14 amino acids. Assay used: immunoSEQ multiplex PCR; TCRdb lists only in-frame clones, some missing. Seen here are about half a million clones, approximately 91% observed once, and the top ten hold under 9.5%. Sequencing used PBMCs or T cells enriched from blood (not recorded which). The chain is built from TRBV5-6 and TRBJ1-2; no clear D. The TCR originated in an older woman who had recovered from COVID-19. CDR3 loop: CASSRYSTNYGYTF. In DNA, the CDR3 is TGTGCCAGCAGCCGTTACTCTACTAACTATGGCTACACCTTC.